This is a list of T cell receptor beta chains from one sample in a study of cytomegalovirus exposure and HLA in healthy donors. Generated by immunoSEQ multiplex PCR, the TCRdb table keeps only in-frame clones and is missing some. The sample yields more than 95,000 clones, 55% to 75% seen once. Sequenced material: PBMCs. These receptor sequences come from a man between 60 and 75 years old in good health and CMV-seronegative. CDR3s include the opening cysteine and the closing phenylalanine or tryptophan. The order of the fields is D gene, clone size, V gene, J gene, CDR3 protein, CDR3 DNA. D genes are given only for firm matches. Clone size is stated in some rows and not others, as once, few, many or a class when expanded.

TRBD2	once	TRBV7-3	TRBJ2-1	CASSWLADQYNEQFF	TGTGCCAGCAGCTGGCTAGCGGATCAATACAATGAGCAGTTCTTC
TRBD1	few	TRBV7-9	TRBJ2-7	CASSLPGTGKSYEQYF	TGTGCCAGCAGCTTACCCGGGACAGGGAAGTCCTACGAGCAGTACTTC
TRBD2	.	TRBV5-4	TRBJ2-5	CASSPRTSGQETQYF	TGTGCCAGCAGCCCGAGGACTAGCGGTCAAGAGACCCAGTACTTC
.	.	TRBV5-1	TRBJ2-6	CASRLTAGSGGAGANVLTF	TGCGCCAGCAGATTGACCGCGGGCTCCGGAGGGGCTGGGGCCAACGTCCTGACTTTC
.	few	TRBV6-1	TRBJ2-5	CASSSGEETQYF	TGTGCCAGCAGTTCCGGAGAAGAGACCCAGTACTTC
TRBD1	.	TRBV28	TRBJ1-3	CASSPQGAGGNTIYF	TGTGCCAGCAGTCCCCAGGGGGCTGGTGGAAACACCATATATTTT
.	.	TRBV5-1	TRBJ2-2	CASVEDSTGELFF	TGCGCCAGCGTGGAAGACAGCACCGGGGAGCTGTTTTTT
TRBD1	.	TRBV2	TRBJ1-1	CARGQGADSEAFF	TGTGCCAGGGGGCAGGGGGCGGACTCTGAAGCTTTCTTT
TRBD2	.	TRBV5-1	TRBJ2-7	CASRRAGEPHEQYF	TGCGCCAGCAGGAGAGCGGGAGAACCCCACGAGCAGTACTTC
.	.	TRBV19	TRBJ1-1	CASSIKGNWSGAFF	TGTGCCAGTAGTATAAAGGGTAATTGGAGCGGAGCTTTCTTT
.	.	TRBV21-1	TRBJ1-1	CASSGRGGGMNTEAFF	TGTGCCAGCAGCGGTCGGGGGGGAGGGATGAACACTGAAGCTTTCTTT
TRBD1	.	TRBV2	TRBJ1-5	CASSEGDSSQPQHF	TGTGCCAGCAGTGAAGGGGACAGTTCTCAGCCCCAGCATTTT
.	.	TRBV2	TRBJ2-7	CASSEAGQGYEQYF	TGTGCCAGCAGTGAAGCCGGGCAGGGGTACGAGCAGTACTTC
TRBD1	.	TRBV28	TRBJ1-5	CASSLPGQGGQPQHF	TGTGCCAGCAGTCTACCGGGACAGGGGGGTCAGCCCCAGCATTTT
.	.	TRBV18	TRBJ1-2	CASSPSGEAYTF	TGTGCCAGCTCACCAAGCGGGGAGGCCTACACCTTC
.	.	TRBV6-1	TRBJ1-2	CASSESGGYYGYTF	TGTGCCAGCAGTGAAAGCGGGGGGTATTATGGCTACACCTTC
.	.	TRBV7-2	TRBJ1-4	CASSLAEGANEKLFF	TGTGCCAGCAGCTTAGCCGAAGGGGCTAACGAAAAACTGTTTTTT
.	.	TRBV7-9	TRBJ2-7	CASSPFLSYEQYF	TGTGCCAGCAGCCCTTTCCTCTCCTACGAGCAGTACTTC
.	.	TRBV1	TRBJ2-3	CTSSQDQTSGLTDTQYF	TGCACCAGCAGCCAAGATCAGACTAGCGGCCTCACAGATACGCAGTATTTT
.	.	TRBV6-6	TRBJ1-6	CASSYDGEGSPLHF	TGTGCCAGCAGTTACGACGGTGAGGGATCACCCCTCCACTTT
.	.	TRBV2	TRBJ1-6	CASKDKDLGNSPLHF	TGTGCCAGCAAGGACAAGGATTTGGGTAATTCACCCCTCCACTTT
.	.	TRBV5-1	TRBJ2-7	CASSLEGSGYEQYF	TGCGCCAGCAGCTTGGAGGGGTCAGGCTACGAGCAGTACTTC
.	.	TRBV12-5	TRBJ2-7	CASGLIPGPYYEQYF	TGTGCTAGTGGTTTGATTCCAGGTCCCTACTACGAGCAGTACTTC
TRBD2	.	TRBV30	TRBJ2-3	CAWTRNGLAGNTDTQYF	TGTGCCTGGACTCGGAACGGACTAGCGGGAAACACAGATACGCAGTATTTT
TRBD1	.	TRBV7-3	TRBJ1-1	CASADRGSGTEAFF	TGTGCCAGCGCGGACAGGGGCTCGGGCACTGAAGCTTTCTTT
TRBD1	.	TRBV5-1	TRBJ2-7	CASRRDSYEQYF	TGCGCCAGCAGACGGGACAGCTACGAGCAGTACTTC
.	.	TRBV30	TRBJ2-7	CAWSPLGLRQYF	TGTGCCTGGAGCCCCCTAGGATTAAGGCAGTACTTC
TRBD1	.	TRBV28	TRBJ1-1	CASRATRGSNTEAFF	TGTGCCAGCCGAGCTACCAGGGGGTCGAACACTGAAGCTTTCTTT
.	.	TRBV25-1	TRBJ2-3	CASSELSDNTDTQYF	TGTGCCAGCAGTGAATTGTCGGACAACACAGATACGCAGTATTTT
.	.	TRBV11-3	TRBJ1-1	CASSSGENTEAFF	TGTGCCAGCAGCTCGGGAGAGAACACTGAAGCTTTCTTT
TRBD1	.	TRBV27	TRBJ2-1	CASQGSTGAYNEQFF	TGTGCCAGCCAAGGGTCTACAGGGGCCTACAATGAGCAGTTCTTC
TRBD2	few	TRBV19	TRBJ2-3	CASSSWGGVSTDTQYF	TGTGCCAGTAGTTCTTGGGGGGGGGTGAGCACAGATACGCAGTATTTT
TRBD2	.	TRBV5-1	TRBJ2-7	CASSHGLADTYEQYF	TGCGCCAGCAGCCACGGACTAGCGGACACCTACGAGCAGTACTTC
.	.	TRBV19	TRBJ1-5	CASSMSQGNQPQHF	TGTGCCAGTAGTATGAGTCAGGGCAATCAGCCCCAGCATTTT
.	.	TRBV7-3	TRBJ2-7	CASTQGQGAYEQYF	TGTGCCAGCACCCAGGGCCAAGGAGCCTACGAGCAGTACTTC
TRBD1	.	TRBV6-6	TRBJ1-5	CASSYSTGISNQPQHF	TGTGCCAGCAGTTACTCGACAGGGATTAGCAATCAGCCCCAGCATTTT
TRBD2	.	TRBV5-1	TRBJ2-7	CASSFSTSGVYEQYF	TGCGCCAGCAGCTTTTCCACTAGCGGGGTCTACGAGCAGTACTTC
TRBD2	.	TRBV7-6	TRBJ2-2	CARNLLAGGDTGELFF	TGTGCCAGGAATTTACTAGCGGGAGGTGACACCGGGGAGCTGTTTTTT
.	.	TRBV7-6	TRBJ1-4	CASSLEGGEKLFF	TGTGCCAGCAGCCTCGAAGGGGGTGAAAAACTGTTTTTT
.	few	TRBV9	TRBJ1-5	CASSGGVDQPQHF	TGTGCCAGCAGTGGAGGCGTGGATCAGCCCCAGCATTTT
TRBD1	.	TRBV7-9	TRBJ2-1	CASSLQGAHRYNEQFF	TGTGCCAGCAGCTTACAGGGGGCCCACAGATACAATGAGCAGTTCTTC
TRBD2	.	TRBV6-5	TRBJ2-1	CASSYRLAGGGGEQFF	TGTGCCAGCAGTTACCGGCTAGCGGGAGGAGGTGGTGAGCAGTTCTTC